Following are 3 T cell receptor beta chains from one sample sequenced in a study of shared clonotypes between healthy human individuals (dated by TCRdb to 2019 to 2021). Library method: the immunoSEQ multiplex PCR assay. TCRdb took this table from immuneACCESS and kept in-frame rearrangements with V and J called. Such tables lack part of the clones; where checked against another copy, unresolved V genes explain under half of the gap, and the rest is unexplained. This sample holds around 2.5 million clones; approximately 93% were observed only once. Together, the top ten hold roughly 0.39% of the sample. The specimen sequenced was naive CD4+ T cells from PBMCs. The meaning of the sample's cell subset or site label: CD45RA+ positively selected. The receptors derive from a man aged 18 to 29 in good health. Some clones in this sample may be carry-over from other donors' samples.

As to this clone: Other DNA sequences in this sample translate to the same CDR3. The chain carries TRBV11-3 and TRBJ2-3; D perhaps matches TRBD2 (6 bases). Germline CDR1 reads SGHNT; CDR2 reads YENEEA. The CDR3 contains 14 residues. The V end was cut by 3 bases, the J end by 6 bases, with 13 bases between. CDR3 amino acids: CASSLGGRLDTQYF. The CDR3 bases are TGTGCCAGCAGCTTGGGGGGTAGGCTTGATACGCAGTATTTT.

V is TRBV19 and J is TRBJ2-7; TRBD1 matches 7 bases. Germline CDR1 reads LNHDA; CDR2 reads SQIVND (reference sequence). The CDR3 has 16 residues. The V and J ends lost 6 bases and 5 bases, in that order; junction bases with no gene match: 16. CDR3 loop: CASSDPGRQGMDEQYF. The CDR3 DNA is TGTGCCAGTAGCGACCCTGGGAGACAGGGTATGGACGAGCAGTACTTC.

The J gene is TRBJ1-2, the V gene TRBV19; D call uncertain. The CDR3 totals 15 residues. The germline gives CDR1 LNHDA, CDR2 SQIVND (reference sequence). V gave up 1 base and J gave up 2 bases, with 11 bases separating them. CDR3 region: CASSIAAGLNYGYTF. CDR3 nucleotides: TGTGCCAGTAGTATAGCGGCGGGGTTAAACTATGGCTACACCTTC.